A single sample gave rise to the 15 T cell receptor beta chains below, sequenced in a study of cytomegalovirus exposure and HLA in healthy donors. PCR was performed using 60 Vbeta and 13 Jbeta primers. Generated by immunoSEQ multiplex PCR, the TCRdb table keeps only in-frame clones and is missing some. The sample lists roughly 150,000 clones, more than 70% occurring once. Sequenced: PBMCs. The receptors shown here come from a male donor in good health and CMV-seronegative.

There are a few counts of this clone. The J gene is TRBJ1-2, the V gene TRBV30; the D is unclear. Trimming took off 4 bases at V and 8 bases at J, with 8 bases between the two ends. The CDR3 runs to 10 residues. From germline, CDR1 is GTSNPN and CDR2 SVGIG (reference sequence). CDR3 nucleotides: TGTGCCTGGATTAGTCGCGGCTACACCTTC. This sequence encodes CAWISRGYTF.

This chain links TRBV6-6 with TRBJ2-1; 8 bases map to TRBD1. The CDR3 is made up of 15 amino acids. The V gene's germline CDR1 is MNHNY and CDR2 SVGAGI (reference sequence). The ends lost 6 bases at V and 9 bases at J; junction bases unmatched: 13. The CDR3 DNA follows: TGTGCCAGCAGGCCAGGGGGCAGGCGTTTTGGTGAGCAGTTCTTC. Its protein is CASRPGGRRFGEQFF.

Note on this clone: At one end the junction does not follow the germline gene, possibly because of a read error. At the DNA level, this CDR3 is encoded by other sequences in the same sample as well. V usage is TRBV5-4 and J usage is TRBJ2-7, with D tentatively TRBD1 (6 bases). CDR1 and CDR2 (germline): SGHNT, YYREEE (reference sequence). CDR3 size: 14 residues. The CDR3 region has the DNA TGTGCCAGCAGTTTGGGAGACAGGCCCTACGAGCAGTACTTC. It translates to CASSLGDRPYEQYF.

The chain combines TRBV7-9 with TRBJ1-1, with D tentatively TRBD1 (6 bases). The CDR3 sequence is 15 residues long. Trimming shortened V by 7 bases and J by 5 bases, and 20 bases separated the two germline ends. The germline gives CDR1 SEHNR, CDR2 FQNEAQ (reference sequence). The CDR3 protein is CASTSWGGGDTEAFF. CDR3 nucleotide sequence: TGTGCCAGCACCTCCTGGGGAGGGGGTGATACTGAAGCTTTCTTT. Looking up the rest from reference TRBV7-9 and TRBJ1-1 gives the full variable domain: DTGVSQNPRHKITKRGQNVTFRCDPISEHNRLYWYRQTLGQGPEFLTYFQNEAQLEKSRLLSDRFSAERPKGSFSTLEIQRTEQGDSAMYLCASTSWGGGDTEAFFGQGTRLTVV.

The chain joins TRBV6-1 to TRBJ2-3, with no clear D. The length of the CDR3 is 12 residues. V dropped 1 base and J dropped 5 bases, with 4 bases sitting between them. Per germline, CDR1 MNHNS and CDR2 SASEGT. The CDR3 here is CASSEVGDTQYF. As DNA, the CDR3 is TGTGCCAGCAGTGAAGTCGGAGATACGCAGTATTTT.

The chain combines TRBV15 with TRBJ2-3; 11 nucleotides align to TRBD1. The length of the CDR3 is 15 residues. Germline assignment: CDR1 LNHNV and CDR2 YYDKDF (reference sequence). V was pared by 3 bases and J by 3 bases, with 2 bases of the junction left unmatched. CDR3 in DNA: TGTGCCACCAGCAGGGGACAGGGGGAAACAGATACGCAGTATTTT. Translation: CATSRGQGETDTQYF.

This sequence joins TRBV6-1 and TRBJ1-2; a weak D match, TRBD1 (6 bases). Germline-derived CDR1 and CDR2 are MNHNS and SASEGT. V lost 1 base to trimming and J lost 5 bases, with 14 bases between them. The CDR3 spans 15 residues. CDR3 DNA sequence: TGTGCCAGCAGTGAAGGGACAGCAAACTCTTATGGCTACACCTTC. Translating it yields CASSEGTANSYGYTF.

This clone showed up just a few times. The V call is TRBV7-2, the J call TRBJ2-7; 7 positions match TRBD1. J was trimmed by 7 bases and V by 3 bases; bases with no gene match: 6. This CDR3 contains 13 residues. The germline V gene encodes CDR1 SGHTA and CDR2 FQGNSA. The CDR3 is CASSFTRDREQYF. The CDR3 DNA reads as TGTGCCAGCAGCTTTACCCGGGACAGAGAGCAGTACTTC.

The chain employs TRBV6-1 and TRBJ2-2; D is ambiguous. The V end was cut by 4 bases, the J end by 6 bases, with 9 bases between. Germline CDR1 MNHNS, CDR2 SASEGT. The CDR3 contains 13 residues. The CDR3 loop is CASSVVVAGELFF. In nucleotides, the CDR3 is TGTGCCAGCAGTGTTGTGGTAGCCGGGGAGCTGTTTTTT.

V and J are TRBV9 and TRBJ2-3; 7 nucleotides match TRBD1. The CDR3 covers 14 residues. Germline CDR1 is SGDLS and CDR2 is YYNGEE. Losses at the gene ends were 5 bases for V and 2 bases for J; bases not matched to a gene: 5. The CDR3 reads CASSGRGFTDTQYF. The CDR3 region has the DNA TGTGCCAGCAGTGGCAGGGGGTTCACAGATACGCAGTATTTT.

The chain joins TRBV2 to TRBJ2-6, with unresolved D. Germline values: CDR1 SNHLY, CDR2 FYNNEI. CDR3 length: 13 amino acids. Trimming cost V 10 bases and J 5 bases, with 12 bases left between them. CDR3 sequence: CATGFYRANVLTF. The CDR3 DNA is TGTGCCACCGGGTTCTACCGGGCCAACGTCCTGACTTTC.

The genes are TRBV4-1 and TRBJ2-4, with D unresolved. Trimming took off 4 bases at V and 4 bases at J, with 14 bases between the two ends. The CDR3 sequence is 15 residues long. CDR1 and CDR2 from the germline V gene are MGHRA and YSYEKL. This CDR3 is CASSPGSSFKNIQYF. CDR3 bases: TGCGCCAGCAGCCCAGGCTCCTCCTTTAAAAACATTCAGTACTTC.

The chain couples TRBV10-3 to TRBJ2-1; 13 nucleotides line up with TRBD2. CDR3 length: 15 amino acids. Germline trimming cut 10 bases from V and 5 bases from J; bases unmatched to any gene: 8. Germline-derived CDR1 and CDR2 are ENHRY and SYGVKD. The CDR3: CATVTGTSGDNEQFF. In DNA, the CDR3 is TGTGCCACGGTCACGGGGACTAGCGGGGACAATGAGCAGTTCTTC.

This clone was seen only a few times. This chain uses TRBV12-5 with TRBJ2-2, with 7 bases lining up with TRBD1. Germline CDR1 reads LGHNT; CDR2 reads FRNRAP. This CDR3 has 16 residues. The ends lost 9 bases at V and 0 bases at J; junction bases unmatched: 10. The CDR3 DNA reads as TGTGCTAGCTCGGCTCCGGGACAGTCGAACACCGGGGAGCTGTTTTTT. Protein: CASSAPGQSNTGELFF.

CDR3 sequence reads: CASSGDSRGAFF. The CDR3 nucleotides read TGTGCCAGCAGTGGGGACAGCCGCGGAGCTTTCTTT. The chain recombines TRBV2 with TRBJ1-1, with 7 bases that match TRBD1. Germline V gene data show CDR1 as SNHLY and CDR2 as FYNNEI. The CDR3 runs 12 residues. Trimming removed 4 bases from V and 10 bases from J; junction bases left unmatched: 6.